This record looks at one T cell receptor beta chain sequence and its context. Its antigen remains unknown. The table came from immunoSEQ multiplex PCR; TCRdb's copy has only in-frame clones and leaves some out. The table shows 65,000 to 90,000 clones, with approximately 92% occurring only once. Germline CDR1 is SGHRS and CDR2 is YFSETQ. This CDR3 is 17 amino acids long. V was clipped by 2 bases and J by 4 bases; unmatched bases: 7. The sample belongs to a study of T cell responses to AZD1222 COVID-19 vaccine. Study conclusions and caveats: Spike was spanned by vaccine-associated CD4 TCRs, which were dominant at 160-218 and 743-854. Only 5 to 7 AZD1222 recipients were seropositive at baseline.

The sequenced sample was peripheral blood, obtained 28 days after the second AZD1222 dose. The TCR comes from an adult who received the AZD1222 COVID-19 vaccine. The genes are TRBV5-1 and TRBJ2-1, with 12 bases fitting TRBD2. As DNA, the CDR3 is TGCGCCAGCAGCTTTGCTCTAGCGGGGGGGATTTACAATGAGCAGTTCTTC. Translation: CASSFALAGGIYNEQFF.